The 30 T cell receptor beta chains below come from one sample, sequenced in a study of a mutant IDH1 vaccine in newly diagnosed glioma. Assay: immunoSEQ multiplex PCR; the TCRdb copy retains only in-frame clones and omits some. This table holds about 50,000 clones, roughly 92% found once. Antigens of these TCRs are unknown. The sample's time point: week 35, safety follow-up. Topical imiquimod accompanied each vaccine dose, which consisted of 300 ug of mutant IDH1 20-mer peptide. The source material was PBMCs, sampled from a glioma patient whose treatment included an IDH1 peptide vaccine. The receptors derive from a man aged 45-60 years with glioma.

The chain couples TRBV5-4 to TRBJ1-1, with 8 bases aligning to TRBD1. The germline gives CDR1 SGHNT, CDR2 YYREEE (reference sequence). This CDR3 contains 14 residues. J lost 7 bases, V lost 4 bases, and 9 bases had no gene match. In DNA, the CDR3 is TGTGCCAGCAGCCCTTCGCCGACAGGGGTTGAAGCTTTCTTT. Its translation is CASSPSPTGVEAFF.

The chain recombines TRBV2 with TRBJ1-5; 7 nucleotides line up with TRBD1. The CDR3 runs to 15 residues. V gave up 6 bases and J gave up 4 bases; unmatched junction bases: 9. The germline V gene has CDR1 SNHLY and CDR2 FYNNEI. CDR3 region: CASRGNRGGNQPQHF. The CDR3 region has the DNA TGTGCCAGCAGGGGGAACAGGGGTGGAAATCAGCCCCAGCATTTT.

V and J are TRBV10-2 and TRBJ1-6; weak D call: TRBD1 (5 bases). Between the trimmed V and J ends, which lost 6 bases and 5 bases, there was a span of 8 bases. The CDR3 consists of 13 residues. Germline V gene data show CDR1 as WSHSY and CDR2 as SAAADI. CDR3 in amino acids: CASRGRDNSPLHF. CDR3 bases: TGCGCCAGCAGGGGCAGGGATAATTCACCCCTCCACTTT.

The chain joins TRBV21-1 to TRBJ2-5; the D call TRBD1 from the table was never checked on the DNA. TRBV21-1 is annotated as a pseudogene. CDR3 length: 13 amino acids. The CDR3 coding sequence is TGTGCCAGCAGGGGACAGCTTCAAGAGACCCAGTACTTC. Translating it yields CASRGQLQETQYF.

The rearrangement uses TRBV7-8 and TRBJ2-7; D is perhaps TRBD2 (5 bases). The germline V gene has CDR1 SGHVS and CDR2 FQNEAQ. CDR3 length: 15 residues. V was trimmed by 1 base and J by 2 bases, leaving 12 bases between them. CDR3 amino acids: CASSLEVGGPYEQYF. CDR3 DNA: TGTGCCAGCAGCTTAGAGGTCGGAGGCCCCTACGAGCAGTACTTC. The variable domain in full, with the rest retrieved from reference TRBV7-8 and TRBJ2-7, is GAGVSQSPRYKVAKRGQDVALRCDPISGHVSLFWYQQALGQGPEFLTYFQNEAQLDKSGLPSDRFFAERPEGSVSTLKIQRTQQEDSAVYLCASSLEVGGPYEQYFGPGTRLTVT.

This chain connects TRBV5-1 to TRBJ2-7; 9 bases are a match to TRBD1. V trimming: 4 bases; J trimming: 2 bases; junction bases outside the gene matches: 10. The CDR3 extends over 16 amino acids. Germline V gene data show CDR1 as SGHRS and CDR2 as YFSETQ. CDR3 amino acids: CASSLIQGAQAYEQYF. The CDR3 DNA sequence: TGCGCCAGCAGCCTAATACAGGGGGCTCAGGCCTACGAGCAGTACTTC. Combining the CDR3 with reference TRBV5-1 and TRBJ2-7 gives the whole variable domain KAGVTQTPRYLIKTRGQQVTLSCSPISGHRSVSWYQQTPGQGLQFLFEYFSETQRNKGNFPGRFSGRQFSNSRSEMNVSTLELGDSALYLCASSLIQGAQAYEQYFGPGTRLTVT.

The J gene is TRBJ1-5, the V gene TRBV5-1; D may be TRBD1 (5 bases). The CDR3 runs 13 residues. The ends were cut back, 2 bases at V and 6 bases at J, with 9 bases in the middle. CDR1 and CDR2 (germline): SGHRS, YFSETQ. CDR3 sequence: CASSLSGRQPQHF. The CDR3 DNA sequence: TGCGCCAGCAGCTTATCAGGGCGTCAGCCCCAGCATTTT.

The chain links TRBV29-1 to TRBJ2-7; the D gene could be TRBD1 or TRBD2 (5 bases each). Germline V lookup: CDR1 SQVTM, CDR2 ANQGSEA. The length of the CDR3 is 12 residues. The ends were cut back, 7 bases at V and 3 bases at J, with 13 bases in the middle. CDR3 bases: TGCAGCGCCAAAGGGACCTACTACGAGCAGTACTTC. Translated, it gives CSAKGTYYEQYF.

The gene calls are TRBV29-1 and TRBJ2-7; 9 bases align to TRBD1. The J segment lost 2 bases and the V segment lost 2 bases, leaving 4 bases of the junction unmatched. The CDR3 spans 14 residues. Looked up from germline, CDR1 is SQVTM and CDR2 is ANQGSEA. In nucleotides, the CDR3 is TGCAGCGTTGAAAGACAGGGGGAACCCTACGAGCAGTACTTC. This translates into CSVERQGEPYEQYF.

DNA of the CDR3: TGTGCCAGCAGCCAAGATCCCCACCTTGGGCAGGGGAAAAACACTGAAGCTTTCTTT. It translates to CASSQDPHLGQGKNTEAFF. The rearrangement uses TRBV4-2 and TRBJ1-1, with D possibly being TRBD1 (6 bases). V was clipped by 0 bases and J by 2 bases, with 22 bases between them. CDR1 is LGHNA, CDR2 YNFKEQ, per germline. The CDR3 length is 19 residues.

V gene TRBV4-2 combines with J gene TRBJ2-7; 8 nucleotides line up with TRBD1. This CDR3 has 15 amino acids. Trimming at V came to 1 base and at J to 2 bases, leaving 4 bases not matched to a gene. CDR1 is LGHNA and CDR2 is YNFKEQ in the germline V gene. The CDR3 reads CASSQARQGTYEQYF. In DNA form, the CDR3 reads TGTGCCAGCAGCCAAGCCCGACAGGGGACCTACGAGCAGTACTTC.

The chain recombines TRBV6-5 with TRBJ2-7, with D possibly being TRBD1 (6 bases). The V gene's germline CDR1 is MNHEY and CDR2 SVGAGI. The CDR3 has 14 residues. The V gene lost 6 bases and the J gene lost 0 bases, with 12 bases spanning the gap. The CDR3 is CASRVRDNSYEQYF. The CDR3 DNA follows: TGTGCCAGCAGAGTTCGGGACAACTCCTACGAGCAGTACTTC.

The chain is built from TRBV7-8 and TRBJ2-1; the D is unclear. Trimming took 3 bases from V and 8 from J, leaving 5 bases between them. The CDR3 contains 11 residues. CDR1 SGHVS and CDR2 FQNEAQ come from the germline V gene. The DNA of the CDR3 is TGTGCCAGCAGCTTGCTTGATGAGCAGTTCTTC. Protein product: CASSLLDEQFF.

CDR3 residues: CASSSSSGGAGLYEQFF. The CDR3 bases are TGTGCCAGCAGCTCTTCTAGCGGGGGGGCCGGTCTCTATGAGCAGTTCTTC. The chain joins TRBV7-2 to TRBJ2-1, with 12 bases lining up with TRBD2. Per germline, CDR1 SGHTA and CDR2 FQGNSA. Trimming took 4 bases from V and 8 from J; bases not matched to a gene: 12. The CDR3 has 17 amino acids. Based on the CDR3 plus reference TRBV7-2 and TRBJ2-1, the full variable domain is GAGVSQSPSNKVTEKGKDVELRCDPISGHTALYWYRQSLGQGLEFLIYFQGNSAPDKSGLPSDRFSAERTGGSVSTLTIQRTQQEDSAVYLCASSSSSGGAGLYEQFFGPGTRLTVL.

The chain joins TRBV7-9 to TRBJ2-5; 8 bases fit TRBD1. CDR1 is SEHNR and CDR2 is FQNEAQ in the germline V gene (reference sequence). The ends lost 5 bases at V and 4 bases at J; junction bases unmatched: 12. This CDR3 has 16 amino acids. The CDR3 reads CASSPPGQGAGETQYF. CDR3 bases: TGTGCCAGCAGCCCCCCTGGGCAGGGGGCGGGAGAGACCCAGTACTTC. Based on the CDR3 plus reference TRBV7-9 and TRBJ2-5, the full variable domain is DTGVSQNPRHKITKRGQNVTFRCDPISEHNRLYWYRQTLGQGPEFLTYFQNEAQLEKSRLLSDRFSAERPKGSFSTLEIQRTEQGDSAMYLCASSPPGQGAGETQYFGPGTRLLVL.

Details on this clone: The junction departs from the called germline gene at one end, perhaps through a read error. The chain uses TRBV4-3 and TRBJ2-7; D is possibly TRBD1 (6 bases). The CDR3 has 15 residues. Germline V gives CDR1 LGHNA, CDR2 YSLEER. Written as DNA, the CDR3 is TGCGCCAGCAGCCAGTCCTCAGGGGCCACCTACGTGCAGTACTTC. It encodes CASSQSSGATYVQYF.

The genes are TRBV18 and TRBJ2-7, with 8 bases fitting TRBD2. Germline V gene sequence: CDR1 KGHSH, CDR2 LQKENI. V shed 3 bases and J 5 bases; nucleotides not matched to a gene: 3. The CDR3 loop spans 13 amino acids. CDR3 nucleotides: TGTGCCAGCTCACCCACACTAGCGGACGAGCAGTACTTC. Translating gives CASSPTLADEQYF.

This chain links TRBV11-2 with TRBJ1-2; 9 bases are shared with TRBD1. Losses at the gene ends were 6 bases for V and 5 bases for J; bases not matched to a gene: 10. There are 15 residues in the CDR3. Germline V gene data show CDR1 as SGHAT and CDR2 as FQNNGV. CDR3 DNA: TGTGCCAGCAGTCGTAACAGGGGGCGAGAATATGGCTACACCTTC. Protein product: CASSRNRGREYGYTF.

The V gene is TRBV7-8, the J gene TRBJ1-1; D uncertain. The germline V gene has CDR1 SGHVS and CDR2 FQNEAQ. Trimming left V 1 base short and J 2 bases short, with 11 bases between. The CDR3 runs 15 residues. The CDR3 loop is CASSLVSQINTEAFF. The CDR3 region has the DNA TGTGCCAGCAGCTTAGTGTCGCAGATAAACACTGAAGCTTTCTTT.

This rearrangement joins TRBV4-1 to TRBJ2-5; no firm D call. CDR1 MGHRA and CDR2 YSYEKL come from the germline V gene. The ends were cut back, 0 bases at V and 5 bases at J, with 16 bases in the middle. The CDR3 is 16 amino acids. The CDR3 nucleotides read TGCGCCAGCAGCCAAGAGTTATCATCGATTGAGGAGACCCAGTACTTC. It specifies CASSQELSSIEETQYF.

The chain recombines TRBV2 with TRBJ2-7; a weak D match, TRBD2 (6 bases). V lost 6 bases to trimming and J lost 7 bases, with 16 bases between them. The V gene's germline CDR1 is SNHLY and CDR2 FYNNEI. This CDR3 comprises 13 residues. The CDR3, as DNA: TGTGCCAGCAGGGCGGGACCCATGAGGGAGCAGTACTTC. This codes for CASRAGPMREQYF.

The V call is TRBV5-1, the J call TRBJ2-6; unclear D gene. The germline V gene has CDR1 SGHRS and CDR2 YFSETQ. V gave up 0 bases and J gave up 2 bases, with 9 bases separating them. This CDR3 has 16 residues. The CDR3 nucleotides are TGCGCCAGCAGCTTGGTGATTGGGGCTGGGGCCAACGTCCTGACTTTC. Translation gives CASSLVIGAGANVLTF.

The gene calls are TRBV11-2 and TRBJ1-3; no firm D call. The CDR3 runs 13 residues. V gave up 5 bases and J gave up 5 bases, with 10 bases separating them. From germline, CDR1 is SGHAT and CDR2 FQNNGV. In DNA form, the CDR3 reads TGTGCCAGCAGCCCTGGACGGAGAAACACCATATATTTT. Translating it yields CASSPGRRNTIYF.

The chain carries TRBV29-1 and TRBJ1-5, with D tentatively TRBD1 (6 bases). V gave up 6 bases and J gave up 3 bases, with 15 bases separating them. The CDR3 length is 14 residues. CDR1 and CDR2 (germline): SQVTM, ANQGSEA. For the CDR3, the DNA is TGCAGCGTCGCCTATGGGGGCTTCAATCAGCCCCAGCATTTT. Translated: CSVAYGGFNQPQHF.

This clone has a single count. The J gene is TRBJ2-1, the V gene TRBV28; D call uncertain. V was clipped by 2 bases and J by 0 bases, with 8 bases between them. Germline-derived CDR1 and CDR2 are MDHEN and SYDVKM. The CDR3 spans 15 residues. CDR3 loop: CASSLTANSYNEQFF. The CDR3, as DNA: TGTGCCAGCAGTTTAACAGCTAACTCCTACAATGAGCAGTTCTTC.

The V call is TRBV5-1, the J call TRBJ1-2; tentatively, D is TRBD1 (5 bases). The CDR3 has 16 residues. With 2 bases removed from V and 4 bases from J, the gap between germline ends came to 18 bases. The germline V gene has CDR1 SGHRS and CDR2 YFSETQ. In nucleotides, the CDR3 is TGCGCCAGCAGCTTATGGGGGGGGGATAACAGCTATGGCTACACCTTC. Amino acid sequence: CASSLWGGDNSYGYTF.

This rearrangement joins TRBV5-1 to TRBJ2-3; 9 bases align to TRBD1. This CDR3 has 15 amino acids. The J segment lost 5 bases and the V segment lost 4 bases, leaving 8 bases of the junction unmatched. Germline CDR1 reads SGHRS; CDR2 reads YFSETQ. The CDR3 nucleotides are TGCGCCAGCAGCCCACGGACAGGGGAGGGAGATACGCAGTATTTT. It codes for CASSPRTGEGDTQYF.

This chain links TRBV7-9 with TRBJ2-2, with 9 bases identical to TRBD1. This CDR3 is built from 18 residues. The germline gives CDR1 SEHNR, CDR2 FQNEAQ (reference sequence). Unmatched junction bases numbered 13, after V lost 4 bases and J lost 4 bases. The CDR3 spells CASSYTPIRDRATGELFF. DNA for the CDR3: TGTGCCAGCAGCTATACCCCGATCCGGGACAGGGCCACCGGGGAGCTGTTTTTT.

The rearrangement links TRBV30 to TRBJ2-2; a possible D gene is TRBD1 (6 bases). The germline V gene has CDR1 GTSNPN and CDR2 SVGIG (reference sequence). The ends were cut back, 5 bases at V and 0 bases at J, with 16 bases in the middle. This CDR3 has 16 amino acids. CDR3 region: CAWLDSFKANTGELFF. CDR3 DNA: TGTGCCTGGCTGGACAGCTTTAAGGCGAACACCGGGGAGCTGTTTTTT.

The J gene is TRBJ1-1, the V gene TRBV28; 7 bases fit TRBD1. The length of the CDR3 is 16 residues. Germline CDR1 MDHEN, CDR2 SYDVKM. Trimming cost V 2 bases and J 1 base; bases outside gene matches: 7. The CDR3 sequence: CASSLRGDRQNTEAFF. CDR3 sequence (DNA): TGTGCCAGCAGTTTACGGGGGGACAGACAGAACACTGAAGCTTTCTTT.